This T cell receptor beta chain is drawn from a study of blood T cell repertoires in COVID-19. Sequencing used immunoSEQ multiplex PCR; TCRdb keeps in-frame clones, though not all of them. The table shows some 400,000 clones, with about nine tenths occurring only once. This CDR3 has 14 residues. The germline gives CDR1 SGHRS, CDR2 YFSETQ. V lost 2 bases to trimming and J lost 3 bases, with 11 bases between them. Sample: PBMCs or T cells enriched from blood (not recorded which). J is TRBJ1-2 and V is TRBV5-1, with a weak D call TRBD1 (5 bases). The TCR sequence derives from a woman younger than 45 who had recovered from COVID-19. The CDR3 nucleotides read TGCGCCAGCAGCTTAAGACAGTCTCACTATGGCTACACCTTC. As protein: CASSLRQSHYGYTF.